These T cell receptor beta chains were read from a single sample in a study of Ad26.COV2.S vaccination and SARS-CoV-2 variants. Clones were sequenced by immunoSEQ multiplex PCR, and TCRdb holds only the in-frame ones, with some missing. The sample lists under 250,000 clones; around nine tenths were seen once. Sequenced here: peripheral blood, sampled in a trial of Ad26.COV2.S vaccine versus placebo. The receptors come from a person aged 18-65 years who received the Ad26.COV2.S COVID-19 vaccine or a placebo. Each CDR3 is given with its conserved first and last residue. The order of the fields is CDR3 protein, V gene, J gene.

CDR3aa: CASSHRAPDDWAPLLNQPQHF
v_gene: TRBV4-2
j_gene: TRBJ1-5

CDR3aa: CASSGGVALMGQFF
v_gene: TRBV7-2
j_gene: TRBJ2-1

CDR3aa: CASSYKQGFRETQYF
v_gene: TRBV5-6
j_gene: TRBJ2-5

CDR3aa: CAISESGGRYGGNTIYF
v_gene: TRBV10-3
j_gene: TRBJ1-3

CDR3aa: CASSLDIPAGNTIYF
v_gene: TRBV5-4
j_gene: TRBJ1-3

CDR3aa: CASSQLRGTEAFF
v_gene: TRBV3-1/TRBV3-2
j_gene: TRBJ1-1

CDR3aa: CASSQDRGRGTQYF
v_gene: TRBV14
j_gene: TRBJ2-5

CDR3aa: CASSQGYRGKNTEAFF
v_gene: TRBV4-1
j_gene: TRBJ1-1

CDR3aa: CASSDSDRGLGYTF
v_gene: TRBV25-1
j_gene: TRBJ1-2

CDR3aa: CASSPTTGGRTYEQYF
v_gene: TRBV7-9
j_gene: TRBJ2-7

CDR3aa: CAWSVRAGGTEAFF
v_gene: TRBV30
j_gene: TRBJ1-1

CDR3aa: CASSPGGAQPQHF
v_gene: TRBV12-3/TRBV12-4
j_gene: TRBJ1-5

CDR3aa: CASSVLAGGDTQYF
v_gene: TRBV9
j_gene: TRBJ2-3

CDR3aa: CASSQDLVAGRYF
v_gene: TRBV3-1/TRBV3-2
j_gene: TRBJ2-4

CDR3aa: CASSYQPISTDTQYF
v_gene: TRBV6-5
j_gene: TRBJ2-3

CDR3aa: CASSPPEGLTSGNTIYF
v_gene: TRBV9
j_gene: TRBJ1-3

CDR3aa: CASSLGSGQYEKLFF
v_gene: TRBV5-5
j_gene: TRBJ1-4

CDR3aa: CASSFTGTPLHF
v_gene: TRBV6-5
j_gene: TRBJ1-6

CDR3aa: CASSQLSGTGNTGELFF
v_gene: TRBV4-3
j_gene: TRBJ2-2

CDR3aa: CASSSTGAGGYTF
v_gene: TRBV2
j_gene: TRBJ1-2

CDR3aa: CASSTQSGTGKPKLFF
v_gene: TRBV7-2
j_gene: TRBJ1-4

CDR3aa: CASSIEQHNEQFF
v_gene: TRBV19
j_gene: TRBJ2-1

CDR3aa: CASSVASQTDSAETQYF
v_gene: TRBV9
j_gene: TRBJ2-5

CDR3aa: CASSEQNSGANVLTF
v_gene: TRBV19
j_gene: TRBJ2-6

CDR3aa: CAKGGPQQETQYF
v_gene: TRBV30
j_gene: TRBJ2-5

CDR3aa: CASSVGTGTLDTQYF
v_gene: TRBV7-7
j_gene: TRBJ2-3

CDR3aa: CAIMTTSGGRGLSYEQYF
v_gene: TRBV10-3
j_gene: TRBJ2-7

CDR3aa: CASSLGAAGTGGEKLFF
v_gene: TRBV7-9
j_gene: TRBJ1-4

CDR3aa: CASRLGIREEETQYF
v_gene: TRBV7-9
j_gene: TRBJ2-5

CDR3aa: CASSLAGGGTEAFF
v_gene: TRBV7-8
j_gene: TRBJ1-1

CDR3aa: CASSSDPGPLWGYTF
v_gene: TRBV7-2
j_gene: TRBJ1-2